This T cell receptor (beta chain) was captured by sequencing in a study of blood T cells in healthy people across ages. Study-level results: Diversity was estimated from one million T cells, and these estimates were considered underestimates.

In the case of this clonotype: What it binds is unknown.

There are 15 residues in the CDR3. V gave up 3 bases and J gave up 5 bases; unmatched junction bases: 9. Germline V gives CDR1 KGHSH, CDR2 LQKENI. The use of a sample-barcoded 5' primer and a J-beta primer mix characterized a second PCR of roughly 6 to 11 cycles. There were at least 2.5 million CDR3-containing paired-end reads obtained from each sample. TCRdb reprocessed the 5' RACE reads with MiXCR, giving one entry per CDR3 protein. The sample contains over a million distinct CDR3 sequences, less than 50% of which appear only once. The V and J genes are TRBV18 and TRBJ2-7, with 8 positions matching TRBD1. The sequenced sample consisted of blood. The receptor was derived from a woman aged 60-75 years in good health. The CDR3 sequence: CASSPVDRGFHEQYF. The DNA for the CDR3 is TGTGCCAGCTCACCGGTTGACAGGGGTTTCCACGAGCAGTACTTC. The full variable domain, rest sourced from reference TRBV18 and TRBJ2-7, is NAGVMQNPRHLVRRRGQEARLRCSPMKGHSHVYWYRQLPEEGLKFMVYLQKENIIDESGMPKERFSAEFPKEGPSILRIQQVVRGDSAAYFCASSPVDRGFHEQYFGPGTRLTVT.